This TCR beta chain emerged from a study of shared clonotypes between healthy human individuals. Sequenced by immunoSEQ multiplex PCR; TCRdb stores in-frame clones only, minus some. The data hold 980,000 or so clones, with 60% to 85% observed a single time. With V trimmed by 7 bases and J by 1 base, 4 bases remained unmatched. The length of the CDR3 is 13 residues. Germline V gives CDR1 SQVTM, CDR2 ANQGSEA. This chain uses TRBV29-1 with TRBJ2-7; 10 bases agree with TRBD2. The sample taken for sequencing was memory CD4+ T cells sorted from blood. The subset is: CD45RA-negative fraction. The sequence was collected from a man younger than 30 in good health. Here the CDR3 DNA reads TGCAGCGGTTGGACTAGCGGTTCCTACGAGCAGTACTTC. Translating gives CSGWTSGSYEQYF.